What follows are 30 T cell receptor beta chains derived from one specimen sequenced in a study of cytomegalovirus exposure and HLA in healthy donors. Amplification used 60 Vbeta primers and 13 Jbeta primers. Profiling relied on immunoSEQ multiplex PCR, and the TCRdb table lists in-frame clones only, not all of them. The profile covers some 180,000 clones, with about three quarters appearing a single time and about 4% taken by the ten largest. The specimen sequenced was PBMCs. These receptors were obtained from a woman aged 60 to 75 in good health and CMV-seropositive.

This clone occurred a few times. The chain links TRBV7-9 to TRBJ1-6; D is perhaps TRBD1 (6 bases). CDR3 length: 14 amino acids. The V end lost 7 bases, the J end lost 10 bases, and 17 bases lay between the germline ends. CDR1 and CDR2 (germline): SEHNR, FQNEAQ (reference sequence). The CDR3 DNA sequence: TGTGCCAGCATCATGAGAGGACAGTTATCACCCCTCCACTTT. It specifies CASIMRGQLSPLHF.

This clone has just a few counts. The CDR3 protein is CASSKLVTGELFF. In DNA, the CDR3 is TGTGCCAGCAGCAAACTAGTGACCGGGGAGCTGTTTTTT. The V call is TRBV21-1, the J call TRBJ2-2; the table assigns TRBD2, which was not confirmed against the DNA. TRBV21-1 is marked as a pseudogene. This CDR3 contains 13 residues.

This sequence joins TRBV28 and TRBJ1-3; D not resolved. CDR3 size: 15 residues. Germline CDR1 and CDR2: MDHEN and SYDVKM. V gave up 1 base and J gave up 0 bases, with 7 bases separating them. The CDR3 sequence is CASSLSLTSGNTIYF. The DNA of the CDR3 is TGTGCCAGCAGTTTATCCCTAACCTCTGGAAACACCATATATTTT.

The chain combines TRBV6-5 with TRBJ1-3, with unresolved D. Trimming took 5 bases from V and 3 from J, leaving 11 bases between them. Germline V gene lookup returns CDR1 MNHEY and CDR2 SVGAGI. The CDR3 extends over 14 amino acids. The CDR3: CASSVSRVGNTIYF. In DNA, the CDR3 is TGTGCCAGCAGTGTCTCTAGAGTTGGAAACACCATATATTTT.

The chain employs TRBV10-3 and TRBJ1-6, with unresolved D. The CDR3 has 12 residues. Germline assignment: CDR1 ENHRY and CDR2 SYGVKD. V lost 0 bases, J lost 15 bases, and 9 bases lay in between. CDR3: CAISESITSLHF. CDR3 nucleotides: TGTGCCATCAGTGAGTCCATCACTAGCCTCCACTTT.

This chain links TRBV28 with TRBJ2-1, with 10 positions matching TRBD2. Germline V CDR1 and CDR2: MDHEN, SYDVKM. V lost 6 bases, J lost 5 bases, and 7 bases stayed unmatched. The CDR3 spans 15 residues. CDR3 residues: CASREIAGGNNEQFF. The CDR3 DNA follows: TGTGCCAGCAGGGAAATAGCGGGGGGAAACAATGAGCAGTTCTTC.

This clone was observed a handful of times. CDR3: CASSPYDRAKTQYF. The CDR3 DNA sequence: TGTGCCAGCAGCCCTTACGACAGGGCGAAGACCCAGTACTTC. The chain couples TRBV28 to TRBJ2-5, with TRBD1 matching over 7 bases. The CDR3 consists of 14 residues. The germline gives CDR1 MDHEN, CDR2 SYDVKM. V gave up 6 bases and J gave up 6 bases; unmatched junction bases: 10.

The chain carries TRBV19 and TRBJ1-1, with TRBD1 matching 10 bases. V shed 5 bases, J shed 1 base, and the junction held 4 bases outside the gene matches. The CDR3 length is 15 residues. CDR1 and CDR2 from the germline V gene are LNHDA and SQIVND (reference sequence). This CDR3 reads CASSPTGGANTEAFF. CDR3 in DNA: TGTGCCAGTAGTCCGACAGGGGGCGCGAACACTGAAGCTTTCTTT. The complete variable domain, with remaining parts taken from reference TRBV19 and TRBJ1-1, reads DGGITQSPKYLFRKEGQNVTLSCEQNLNHDAMYWYRQDPGQGLRLIYYSQIVNDFQKGDIAEGYSVSREKKESFPLTVTSAQKNPTAFYLCASSPTGGANTEAFFGQGTRLTVV.

CDR3 sequence reads: CASSERTGERGYTF. The CDR3 bases are TGTGCCAGCAGTGAAAGGACGGGAGAGCGTGGCTACACCTTC. This rearrangement joins TRBV27 to TRBJ1-2; D call uncertain. Germline V gene lookup returns CDR1 MNHEY and CDR2 SMNVEV (reference sequence). Between the trimmed V and J ends, which lost 5 bases and 7 bases, there was a span of 17 bases. This CDR3 has 14 amino acids.

The rearrangement joins TRBV27 to TRBJ2-2, with TRBD2 identical over 11 bases. J lost 6 bases, V lost 5 bases, and 8 bases had no gene match. Germline V CDR1 and CDR2: MNHEY, SMNVEV (reference sequence). The length of the CDR3 is 16 residues. CDR3: CASSEHSGRAAGELFF. DNA of the CDR3: TGTGCCAGCAGTGAACATAGCGGGAGGGCCGCCGGGGAGCTGTTTTTT.

The chain has TRBV2 and TRBJ1-6; 7 bases align to TRBD1. Looked up from germline, CDR1 is SNHLY and CDR2 is FYNNEI. J gave up 2 bases and V 7 bases, and 5 bases lay outside the gene matches. CDR3 length equals 15 residues. CDR3 protein: CASIRQGAYNSPLHF. In DNA, the CDR3 is TGTGCCAGCATTAGACAGGGAGCCTATAATTCACCCCTCCACTTT.

This clone was observed a few times. Sequence at one end of the junction differs from germline and may be a read error. This chain links TRBV28 with TRBJ1-2; D is unclear. Germline CDR1 and CDR2: MDHEN and SYDVKM. This CDR3 spans 15 amino acids. The CDR3 sequence: CASSLMQLGGYGYTF. Here the CDR3 DNA reads TGTGCCAGCAGTTTAATGCAGCTAGGTGGCTATGGCTACACTTTC.

The CDR3 spells CASSPWERDGELFF. The CDR3 DNA reads TGTGCCAGCAGTCCCTGGGAGCGTGACGGGGAGCTGTTTTTT. This chain joins TRBV6-5 and TRBJ2-2; TRBD2 might be the D (5 bases). The length of the CDR3 is 14 residues. CDR1 is MNHEY, CDR2 SVGAGI, per germline. The germline V and J ends were trimmed by 5 bases and 7 bases, with 14 bases remaining between them.

DNA for the CDR3: TGTGCCTGGAGTTACTACGGGGGGAGCAATCAGCCCCAGCATTTT. It encodes CAWSYYGGSNQPQHF. This chain uses TRBV30 with TRBJ1-5, with TRBD1 as a possible D gene (5 bases). Germline V gene lookup returns CDR1 GTSNPN and CDR2 SVGIG (reference sequence). The CDR3 is 15 amino acids. Trimming left V 2 bases short and J 1 base short, with 12 bases between.

This clone was seen repeatedly, ten times or more. The identical CDR3 is also encoded by other nucleotide sequences in the sample. The CDR3 nucleotides are TGTGCCAGCAGGTCGGACAGAGAAGCTTTCTTT. Translation: CASRSDREAFF. The V gene is TRBV6-6, the J gene TRBJ1-1; D possibly corresponds to TRBD1 (6 bases). V lost 6 bases and J lost 8, with 10 bases in between. The CDR3 totals 11 residues. In germline, CDR1 is MNHNY, CDR2 SVGAGI (reference sequence).

Comments on this clone: The junction does not match germline at one end; this may be a read error. V and J are TRBV6-5 and TRBJ2-4, with D maybe TRBD1 (5 bases). Germline assignment: CDR1 MNHEY and CDR2 SVGAGI. The CDR3 consists of 14 residues. The CDR3 DNA sequence: TGTGCCAGCAGTTTCGCCGACAGAAGGAACAGTCAGTACTTC. Translated, it gives CASSFADRRNSQYF.

The chain joins TRBV11-2 to TRBJ1-1; D unresolved. The CDR3 has 13 residues. The germline CDR1 and CDR2 sequences are SGHAT and FQNNGV. Trimming stripped 5 bases from V and 7 bases from J, with 14 bases between. The CDR3 protein is CASSAVKQVEAFF. In DNA form, the CDR3 reads TGTGCCAGCAGCGCCGTCAAGCAGGTTGAAGCTTTCTTT.

The chain carries TRBV7-9 and TRBJ1-1; 10 nucleotides align to TRBD1. Germline loops: CDR1 SEHNR, CDR2 FQNEAQ (reference sequence). The CDR3 has 15 amino acids. Trimming took 7 bases from V and 5 from J; bases not matched to a gene: 10. The CDR3 nucleotides are TGTGCCAGCACCCCGGGGACAGGGGCTTCTACTGAAGCTTTCTTT. Its protein product is CASTPGTGASTEAFF.

This clone appeared a single time. The rearrangement joins TRBV1 to TRBJ2-3; TRBD2, the table's D call, was not compared with the DNA. TRBV1 is labeled a pseudogene. CDR3 length: 18 residues. The CDR3 sequence: CTSSHDGTSGTSTDTQYF. CDR3 sequence (DNA): TGCACCAGCAGCCATGATGGGACTAGCGGGACGAGCACAGATACGCAGTATTTT.

V is TRBV5-1 and J is TRBJ2-1, with 11 positions matching TRBD1. The CDR3 runs 15 residues. Per the germline V gene, CDR1 is SGHRS and CDR2 is YFSETQ. V gave up 4 bases and J gave up 7 bases; unmatched junction bases: 7. CDR3 DNA sequence: TGCGCCAGCAGCGCCGGACAGGGGGCGGGAAATGAGCAGTTCTTC. This gives the protein CASSAGQGAGNEQFF.

In its sample, this clone was seen a few times. The chain recombines TRBV6-1 with TRBJ1-1; D might be TRBD1 (6 bases). Trimming shortened V by 8 bases and J by 5 bases, and 15 bases separated the two germline ends. The CDR3 extends over 13 amino acids. The V gene's germline CDR1 is MNHNS and CDR2 SASEGT. The CDR3: CASRPRGGTEAFF. Written as DNA, the CDR3 is TGTGCCAGCCGACCCCGAGGGGGAACTGAAGCTTTCTTT.

As concerns this clone: One junction end disagrees with the germline gene, perhaps due to a read error. This chain connects TRBV19 to TRBJ2-4; maybe TRBD1 (5 bases). Looked up from germline, CDR1 is LNHDA and CDR2 is SQIVND (reference sequence). The CDR3 length is 14 residues. The CDR3 region is CASSQVRAKNSQYF. In DNA, the CDR3 is TGTGCCAGTAGTCAGGTCAGGGCGAAAAACAGTCAGTACTTC.

This chain uses TRBV11-1 with TRBJ2-7; 8 nucleotides agree with TRBD1. CDR3 length: 14 amino acids. Germline V gene data show CDR1 as SGHAT and CDR2 as FQDESV (reference sequence). With V trimmed by 4 bases and J by 6 bases, 8 bases remained unmatched. CDR3 amino acids: CASSSRTGQGEQYF. DNA of the CDR3: TGTGCCAGCAGCTCCCGGACAGGGCAGGGCGAGCAGTACTTC.

The rearrangement joins TRBV18 to TRBJ1-1; D possibly corresponds to TRBD1 (5 bases). The V end was cut by 2 bases, the J end by 5 bases, with 15 bases between. The CDR3 covers 15 residues. Germline V gene data show CDR1 as KGHSH and CDR2 as LQKENI. The CDR3 region has the DNA TGTGCCAGCTCACCAAATTCCAGGGAAAATACTGAAGCTTTCTTT. It translates to CASSPNSRENTEAFF.

CDR3 nucleotides: TGTGCCACCAGCATAAACTTAGGGACAGACGAGCAGTACTTC. Translating gives CATSINLGTDEQYF. The V gene is TRBV15, the J gene TRBJ2-7; TRBD1 matches 7 bases. V lost 4 bases to trimming and J lost 5 bases; unmatched junction nucleotides: 8. Germline lookup yields CDR1 LNHNV and CDR2 YYDKDF (reference sequence). The CDR3 sequence is 14 residues long.

V gene TRBV9 combines with J gene TRBJ1-1; 8 bases fit TRBD1. With 4 bases clipped from V and 4 bases from J, the junction kept 9 bases outside the gene matches. The CDR3 has 15 residues. Germline CDR1 SGDLS, CDR2 YYNGEE. This CDR3 is CASSHSGTGGTEAFF. The DNA for the CDR3 is TGTGCCAGCAGCCATTCCGGGACAGGCGGCACTGAAGCTTTCTTT.

This clone has only one observation. The gene calls are TRBV5-1 and TRBJ2-6; TRBD1 might be the D (5 bases). The V and J ends lost 7 bases and 1 base respectively, with 9 bases between them. CDR3 length: 14 residues. Germline loops: CDR1 SGHRS, CDR2 YFSETQ. The CDR3 reads CASQGASGANVLTF. The CDR3 DNA follows: TGCGCCAGCCAAGGGGCTTCTGGGGCCAACGTCCTGACTTTC.

The V and J genes are TRBV28 and TRBJ2-7, with a tentative D call TRBD2 (5 bases). This CDR3 has 13 residues. The germline V and J ends were trimmed by 4 bases and 6 bases, with 13 bases remaining between them. The germline CDR1 and CDR2 sequences are MDHEN and SYDVKM. CDR3 loop: CASSSGITGEQYF. The CDR3 DNA is TGTGCCAGCAGTTCGGGAATCACGGGCGAGCAGTACTTC. Complete variable domain (other parts from reference TRBV28 and TRBJ2-7): DVKVTQSSRYLVKRTGEKVFLECVQDMDHENMFWYRQDPGLGLRLIYFSYDVKMKEKGDIPEGYSVSREKKERFSLILESASTNQTSMYLCASSSGITGEQYFGPGTRLTVT.

The CDR3 DNA sequence: TGTGCCAGCAGGGGGACAGCGAACTATGGCTACACCTTC. As protein: CASRGTANYGYTF. The chain couples TRBV6-6 to TRBJ1-2, with TRBD1 matching over 7 bases. V shed 6 bases, J shed 2 bases, and the junction held 3 bases outside the gene matches. The CDR3 runs 13 residues. Germline V gene sequence: CDR1 MNHNY, CDR2 SVGAGI (reference sequence).

The chain has TRBV5-1 and TRBJ2-2; D gene ambiguous. CDR1 is SGHRS and CDR2 is YFSETQ in the germline V gene. Trimming removed 2 bases from V and 6 bases from J, with 14 bases in between. The length of the CDR3 is 15 residues. The CDR3 bases are TGCGCCAGCAGCTTCAGTCCAGGTGCACCCGGGGAGCTGTTTTTT. Its protein product is CASSFSPGAPGELFF.